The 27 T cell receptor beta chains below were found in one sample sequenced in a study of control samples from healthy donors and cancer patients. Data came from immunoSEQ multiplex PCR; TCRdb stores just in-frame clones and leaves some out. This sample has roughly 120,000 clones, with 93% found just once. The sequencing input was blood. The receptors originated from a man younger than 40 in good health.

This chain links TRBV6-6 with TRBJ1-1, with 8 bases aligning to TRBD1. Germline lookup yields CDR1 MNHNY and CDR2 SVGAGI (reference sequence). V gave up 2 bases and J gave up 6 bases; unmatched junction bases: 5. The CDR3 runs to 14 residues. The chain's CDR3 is CASSYPTGEAEAFF. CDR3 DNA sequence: TGTGCCAGCAGTTACCCGACAGGGGAGGCTGAAGCTTTCTTT.

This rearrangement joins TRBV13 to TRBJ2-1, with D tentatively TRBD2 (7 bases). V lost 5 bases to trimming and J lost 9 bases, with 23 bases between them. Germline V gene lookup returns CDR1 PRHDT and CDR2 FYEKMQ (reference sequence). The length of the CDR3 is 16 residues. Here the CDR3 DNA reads TGTGCCAGCAGCCGTACAGGGTACGGGGGGAACGTTGAGCAGTTCTTC. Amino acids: CASSRTGYGGNVEQFF.

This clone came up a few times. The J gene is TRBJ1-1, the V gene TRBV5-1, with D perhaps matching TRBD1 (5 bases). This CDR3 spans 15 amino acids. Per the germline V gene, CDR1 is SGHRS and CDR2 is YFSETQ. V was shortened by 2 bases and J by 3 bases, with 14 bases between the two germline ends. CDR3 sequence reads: CASSFFRARDTEAFF. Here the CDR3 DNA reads TGCGCCAGCAGCTTTTTCAGGGCGAGGGACACTGAAGCTTTCTTT.

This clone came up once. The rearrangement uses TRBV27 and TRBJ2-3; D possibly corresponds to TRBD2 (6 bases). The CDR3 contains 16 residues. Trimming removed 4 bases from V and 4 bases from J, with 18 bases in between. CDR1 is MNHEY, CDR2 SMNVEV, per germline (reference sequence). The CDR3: CASSSPASAPADTQYF. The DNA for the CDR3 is TGTGCCAGCAGTTCCCCAGCTAGCGCTCCGGCAGATACGCAGTATTTT.

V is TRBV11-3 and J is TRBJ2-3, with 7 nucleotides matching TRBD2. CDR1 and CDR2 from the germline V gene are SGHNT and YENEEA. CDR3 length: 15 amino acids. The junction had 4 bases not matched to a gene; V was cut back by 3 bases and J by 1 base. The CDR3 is CASSFQAGGTDTQYF. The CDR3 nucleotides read TGTGCCAGCAGCTTTCAGGCGGGGGGCACAGATACGCAGTATTTT. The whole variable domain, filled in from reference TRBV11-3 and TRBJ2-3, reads EAGVVQSPRYKIIEKKQPVAFWCNPISGHNTLYWYLQNLGQGPELLIRYENEEAVDDSQLPKDRFSAERLKGVDSTLKIQPAELGDSAVYLCASSFQAGGTDTQYFGPGTRLTVL.

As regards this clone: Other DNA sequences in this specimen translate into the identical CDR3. The CDR3 protein is CASSFGGSGYTF. CDR3 sequence (DNA): TGTGCCAGCAGTTTCGGGGGCAGTGGCTACACCTTC. The J gene is TRBJ1-2, the V gene TRBV28; TRBD1 might be the D (6 bases). Germline V gives CDR1 MDHEN, CDR2 SYDVKM. The CDR3 consists of 12 residues. V lost 3 bases and J lost 7, with 9 bases in between.

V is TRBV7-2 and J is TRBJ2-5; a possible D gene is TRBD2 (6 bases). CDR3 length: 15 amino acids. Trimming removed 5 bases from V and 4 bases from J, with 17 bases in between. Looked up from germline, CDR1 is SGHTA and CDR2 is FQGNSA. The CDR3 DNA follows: TGTGCCAGCAGCCCCGGCGAGCGGGTGGGAGAGACCCAGTACTTC. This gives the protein CASSPGERVGETQYF. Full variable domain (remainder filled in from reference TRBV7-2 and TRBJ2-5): GAGVSQSPSNKVTEKGKDVELRCDPISGHTALYWYRQSLGQGLEFLIYFQGNSAPDKSGLPSDRFSAERTGGSVSTLTIQRTQQEDSAVYLCASSPGERVGETQYFGPGTRLLVL.

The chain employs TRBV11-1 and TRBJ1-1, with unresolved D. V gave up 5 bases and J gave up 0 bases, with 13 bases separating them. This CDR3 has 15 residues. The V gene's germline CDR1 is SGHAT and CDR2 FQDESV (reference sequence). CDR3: CASSIGRAMNTEAFF. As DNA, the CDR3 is TGTGCCAGCAGCATCGGGCGGGCAATGAACACTGAAGCTTTCTTT.

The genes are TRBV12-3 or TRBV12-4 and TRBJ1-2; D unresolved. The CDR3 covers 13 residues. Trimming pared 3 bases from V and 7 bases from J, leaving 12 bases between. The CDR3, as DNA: TGTGCCAGCAGTTTGGAGGTTTCAGGTGGCTACACCTTC. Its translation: CASSLEVSGGYTF.

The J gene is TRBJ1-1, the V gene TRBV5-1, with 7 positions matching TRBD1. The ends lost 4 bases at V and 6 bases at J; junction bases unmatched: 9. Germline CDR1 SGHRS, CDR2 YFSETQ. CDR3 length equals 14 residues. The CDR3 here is CASSPLTGEAEAFF. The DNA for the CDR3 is TGCGCCAGCAGCCCCTTAACAGGGGAGGCTGAAGCTTTCTTT.

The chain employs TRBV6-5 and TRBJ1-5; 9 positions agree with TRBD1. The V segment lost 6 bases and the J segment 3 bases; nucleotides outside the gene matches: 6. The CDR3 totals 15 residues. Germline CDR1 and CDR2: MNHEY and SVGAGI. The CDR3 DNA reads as TGTGCCAGCAGGGCGGGGACAGGGAACAATCAGCCCCAGCATTTT. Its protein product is CASRAGTGNNQPQHF.

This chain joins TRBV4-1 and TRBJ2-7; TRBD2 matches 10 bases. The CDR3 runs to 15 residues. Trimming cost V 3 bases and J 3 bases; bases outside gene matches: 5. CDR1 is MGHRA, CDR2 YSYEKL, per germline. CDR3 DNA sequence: TGCGCCAGCAGCCAGCTACTAGCGGGGTACTACGAGCAGTACTTC. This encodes CASSQLLAGYYEQYF.

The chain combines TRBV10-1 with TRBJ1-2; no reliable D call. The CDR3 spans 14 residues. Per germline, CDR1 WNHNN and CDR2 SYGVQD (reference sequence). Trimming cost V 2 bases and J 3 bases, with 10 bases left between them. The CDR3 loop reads CASSERYRDYGYTF. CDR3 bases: TGCGCCAGCAGTGAGAGGTACAGAGACTATGGCTACACCTTC.

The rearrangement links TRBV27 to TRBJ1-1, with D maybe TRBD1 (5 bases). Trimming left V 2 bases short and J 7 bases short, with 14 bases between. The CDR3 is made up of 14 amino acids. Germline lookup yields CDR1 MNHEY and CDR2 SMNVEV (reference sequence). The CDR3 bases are TGTGCCAGCAGTTTAGGGTGGGGCCGGAATGAAGCTTTCTTT. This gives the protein CASSLGWGRNEAFF.

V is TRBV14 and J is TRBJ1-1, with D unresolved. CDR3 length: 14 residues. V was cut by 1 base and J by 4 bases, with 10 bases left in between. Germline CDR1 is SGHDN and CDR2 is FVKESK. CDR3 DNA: TGTGCCAGCAGCCAAGGGGTGTGGGGCACTGAAGCTTTCTTT. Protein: CASSQGVWGTEAFF.

The CDR3 loop reads CASSAPRRQQETQYF. CDR3 DNA sequence: TGTGCCAGCAGTGCTCCACGTCGGCAGCAAGAGACCCAGTACTTC. V and J are TRBV25-1 and TRBJ2-5; D is unresolved. Germline assignment: CDR1 MGHDK and CDR2 SYGVNS. Trimming took off 4 bases at V and 2 bases at J, with 14 bases between the two ends. The CDR3 is 15 residues long.

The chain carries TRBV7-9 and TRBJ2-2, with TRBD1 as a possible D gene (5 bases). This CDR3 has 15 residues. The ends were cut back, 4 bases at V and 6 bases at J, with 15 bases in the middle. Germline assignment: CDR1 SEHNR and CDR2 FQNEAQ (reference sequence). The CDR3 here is CASSSNVQVPGELFF. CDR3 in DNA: TGTGCCAGCAGCTCTAACGTACAGGTCCCCGGGGAGCTGTTTTTT.

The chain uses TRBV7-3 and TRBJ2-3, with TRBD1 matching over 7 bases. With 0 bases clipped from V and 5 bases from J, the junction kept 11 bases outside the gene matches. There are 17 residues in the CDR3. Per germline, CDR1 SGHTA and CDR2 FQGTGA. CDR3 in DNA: TGTGCCAGCAGCTTAACGGCAGGGGGTAATTGGGGAGATACGCAGTATTTT. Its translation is CASSLTAGGNWGDTQYF. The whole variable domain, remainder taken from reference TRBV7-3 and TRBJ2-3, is GAGVSQTPSNKVTEKGKYVELRCDPISGHTALYWYRQSLGQGPEFLIYFQGTGAADDSGLPNDRFFAVRPEGSVSTLKIQRTERGDSAVYLCASSLTAGGNWGDTQYFGPGTRLTVL.

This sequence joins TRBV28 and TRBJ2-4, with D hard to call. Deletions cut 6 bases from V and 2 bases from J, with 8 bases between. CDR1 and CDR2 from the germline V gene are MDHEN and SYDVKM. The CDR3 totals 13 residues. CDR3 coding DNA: TGTGCCAGCAGCCAACCCCCCAAAAACATTCAGTACTTC. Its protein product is CASSQPPKNIQYF. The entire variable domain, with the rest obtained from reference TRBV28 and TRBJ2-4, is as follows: DVKVTQSSRYLVKRTGEKVFLECVQDMDHENMFWYRQDPGLGLRLIYFSYDVKMKEKGDIPEGYSVSREKKERFSLILESASTNQTSMYLCASSQPPKNIQYFGAGTRLSVL.

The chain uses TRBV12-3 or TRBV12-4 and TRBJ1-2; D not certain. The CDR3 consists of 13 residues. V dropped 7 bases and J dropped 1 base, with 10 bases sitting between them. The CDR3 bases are TGTGCCAGCACCAAATCGGATAACTATGGCTACACCTTC. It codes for CASTKSDNYGYTF.

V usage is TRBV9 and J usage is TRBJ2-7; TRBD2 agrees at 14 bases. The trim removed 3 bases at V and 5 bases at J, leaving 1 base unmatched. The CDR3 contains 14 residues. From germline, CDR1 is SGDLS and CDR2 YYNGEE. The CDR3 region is CASSETSGGDEQYF. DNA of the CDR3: TGTGCCAGCAGCGAGACTAGCGGGGGGGACGAGCAGTACTTC.

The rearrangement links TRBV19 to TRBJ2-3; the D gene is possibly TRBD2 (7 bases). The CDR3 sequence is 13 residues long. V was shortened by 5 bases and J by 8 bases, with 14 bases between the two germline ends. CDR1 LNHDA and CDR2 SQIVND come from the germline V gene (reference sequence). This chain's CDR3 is CASSPPGGATQYF. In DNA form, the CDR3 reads TGTGCCAGTAGTCCCCCGGGGGGCGCTACGCAGTATTTT.

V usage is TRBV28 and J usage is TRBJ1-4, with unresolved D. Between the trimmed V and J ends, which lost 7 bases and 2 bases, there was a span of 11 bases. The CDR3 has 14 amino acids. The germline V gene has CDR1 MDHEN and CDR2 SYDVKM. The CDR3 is CASISGWTNEKLFF. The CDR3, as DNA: TGTGCCAGCATCTCCGGTTGGACTAATGAAAAACTGTTTTTT.

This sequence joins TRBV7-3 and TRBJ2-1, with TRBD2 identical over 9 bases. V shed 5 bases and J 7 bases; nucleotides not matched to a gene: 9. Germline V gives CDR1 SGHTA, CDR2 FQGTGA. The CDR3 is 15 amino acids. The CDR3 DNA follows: TGTGCCAGCAGCCTCAGCCTAGCGGGGCTAAATGAGCAGTTCTTC. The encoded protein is CASSLSLAGLNEQFF.

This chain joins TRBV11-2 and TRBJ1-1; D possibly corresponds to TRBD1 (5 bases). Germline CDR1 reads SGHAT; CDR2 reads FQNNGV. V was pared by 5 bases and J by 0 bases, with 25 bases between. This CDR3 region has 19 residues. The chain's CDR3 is CASSTPPGQVLSLNTEAFF. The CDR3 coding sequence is TGTGCCAGCAGCACCCCCCCAGGGCAGGTCTTATCTTTGAACACTGAAGCTTTCTTT.

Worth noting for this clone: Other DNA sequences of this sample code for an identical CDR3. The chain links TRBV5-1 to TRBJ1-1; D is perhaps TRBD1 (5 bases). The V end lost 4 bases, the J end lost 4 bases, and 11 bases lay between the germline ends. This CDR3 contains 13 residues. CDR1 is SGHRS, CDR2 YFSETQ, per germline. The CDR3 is CASSLDGGTEAFF. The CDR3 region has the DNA TGCGCCAGCAGCCTAGACGGGGGCACTGAAGCTTTCTTT. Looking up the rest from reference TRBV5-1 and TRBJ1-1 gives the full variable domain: KAGVTQTPRYLIKTRGQQVTLSCSPISGHRSVSWYQQTPGQGLQFLFEYFSETQRNKGNFPGRFSGRQFSNSRSEMNVSTLELGDSALYLCASSLDGGTEAFFGQGTRLTVV.

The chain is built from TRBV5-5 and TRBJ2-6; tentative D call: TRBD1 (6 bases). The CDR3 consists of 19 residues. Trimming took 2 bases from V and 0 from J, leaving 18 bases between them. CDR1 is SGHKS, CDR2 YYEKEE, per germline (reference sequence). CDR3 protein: CASSFVGGRTASGANVLTF. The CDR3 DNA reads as TGTGCCAGCAGCTTCGTTGGGGGTCGGACAGCCTCTGGGGCCAACGTCCTGACTTTC.